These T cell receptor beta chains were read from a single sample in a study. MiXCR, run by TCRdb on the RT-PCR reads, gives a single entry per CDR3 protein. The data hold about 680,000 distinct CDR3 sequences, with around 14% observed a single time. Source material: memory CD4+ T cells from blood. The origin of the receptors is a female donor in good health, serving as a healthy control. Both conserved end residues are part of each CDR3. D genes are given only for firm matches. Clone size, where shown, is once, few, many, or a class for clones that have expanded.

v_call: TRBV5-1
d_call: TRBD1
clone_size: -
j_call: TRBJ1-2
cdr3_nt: TGCGCCAGCAGCTGGACAGGGGAAAACTATGGCTACACCTTC
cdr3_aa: CASSWTGENYGYTF

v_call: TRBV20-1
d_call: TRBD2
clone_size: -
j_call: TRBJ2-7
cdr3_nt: TGCAGTGCCCCGCGGACTAGCGGGAGCTTCGAGCAGTACTTC
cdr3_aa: CSAPRTSGSFEQYF

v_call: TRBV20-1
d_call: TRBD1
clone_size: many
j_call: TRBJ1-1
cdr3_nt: TGCAGTGCTGGAGACAGGGGGCGCGGCAGAGCTTTCTTT
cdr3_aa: CSAGDRGRGRAFF

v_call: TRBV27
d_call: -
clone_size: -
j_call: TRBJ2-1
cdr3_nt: TGTGCCAGCAGCTTAGCGAAGGGGTTCGATGAGCAGTTCTTC
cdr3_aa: CASSLAKGFDEQFF

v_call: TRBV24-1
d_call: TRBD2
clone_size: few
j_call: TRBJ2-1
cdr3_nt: TGTGCCACCAGTGACGCGACTAGCGGGAGGGCCGGTGAGCAGTTCTTC
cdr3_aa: CATSDATSGRAGEQFF

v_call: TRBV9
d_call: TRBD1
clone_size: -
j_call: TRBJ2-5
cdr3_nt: TGTGCCAGCAGCCAGGGGGCGCTTATTGAGACCCAGTACTTC
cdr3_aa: CASSQGALIETQYF

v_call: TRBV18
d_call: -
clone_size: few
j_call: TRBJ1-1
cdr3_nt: TGTGCCAGCTCACCCACAACCAACCTAGCGGAAGCTTTCTTT
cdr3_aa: CASSPTTNLAEAFF

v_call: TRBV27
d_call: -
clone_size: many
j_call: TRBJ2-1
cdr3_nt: TGTGCCAGCAGCATGGCCTCAAGGCAGACGCAGTTCTTC
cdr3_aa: CASSMASRQTQFF

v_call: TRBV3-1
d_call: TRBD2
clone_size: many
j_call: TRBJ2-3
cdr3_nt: TGTGCCAGCAGCTCCGGGACTAGCGGGAGGCGAGCAGATACGCAGTATTTT
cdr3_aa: CASSSGTSGRRADTQYF

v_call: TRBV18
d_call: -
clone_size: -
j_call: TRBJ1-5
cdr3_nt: TGTGCCAGCTCACCACCCGGAGCTCAGAGGGGTCAGCCCCAGCATTTT
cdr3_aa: CASSPPGAQRGQPQHF